Shown below are 6 T cell receptor beta chains from a single sample sequenced in a study of shared clonotypes between healthy human individuals. TCRdb's table, derived via immunoSEQ multiplex PCR, lists solely in-frame clones and lacks some. The table lists about 730,000 clones, roughly two thirds of them singletons. Sequencing input: memory CD4+ T cells sorted from blood. Subset noted: CD45RA-negative fraction. The receptors originated from a woman aged 25 to 39 in good health.

The chain links TRBV5-1 to TRBJ2-1; 11 bases line up with TRBD2. V lost 6 bases to trimming and J lost 0 bases; unmatched junction nucleotides: 5. This CDR3 region has 16 residues. Germline CDR1 SGHRS, CDR2 YFSETQ. Written as DNA, the CDR3 is TGCGCCAGCACCGAGACTAGCGGGATCTCCTACAATGAGCAGTTCTTC. It is translated as CASTETSGISYNEQFF.

The chain uses TRBV7-2 and TRBJ2-5; TRBD2 might be the D (6 bases). With 6 bases removed from V and 2 bases from J, the gap between germline ends came to 10 bases. The CDR3 is 13 residues long. Germline assignment: CDR1 SGHTA and CDR2 FQGNSA. Here the CDR3 DNA reads TGTGCCAGCAGTCCCGGGGGTCAAGAGACCCAGTACTTC. Its translation is CASSPGGQETQYF.

The CDR3 is CASSPIPGTGELFF. Here the CDR3 DNA reads TGTGCCAGCAGCCCCATTCCAGGAACCGGGGAGCTGTTTTTT. The chain links TRBV14 to TRBJ2-2, with D uncertain. The CDR3 is 14 amino acids. Germline V CDR1 and CDR2: SGHDN, FVKESK. Deletions cut 4 bases from V and 5 bases from J, with 11 bases between.

J is TRBJ2-5 and V is TRBV2, with 12 bases aligning to TRBD2. The CDR3 has 17 residues. CDR1 is SNHLY and CDR2 is FYNNEI in the germline V gene. V shed 6 bases and J 5 bases; nucleotides not matched to a gene: 13. CDR3 nucleotides: TGTGCCAGCAGGAAGCCCCGGACTAGCGGGACGACGGAGACCCAGTACTTC. It is translated as CASRKPRTSGTTETQYF. Full variable domain (missing parts from reference TRBV2 and TRBJ2-5): EPEVTQTPSHQVTQMGQEVILRCVPISNHLYFYWYRQILGQKVEFLVSFYNNEISEKSEIFDDQFSVERPDGSNFTLKIRSTKLEDSAMYFCASRKPRTSGTTETQYFGPGTRLLVL.

The chain is built from TRBV7-6 and TRBJ2-3; 8 bases line up with TRBD2. Looked up from germline, CDR1 is SGHVS and CDR2 is FNYEAQ. CDR3 length: 15 amino acids. With V trimmed by 4 bases and J by 2 bases, 5 bases remained unmatched. The CDR3 spells CASSSTSGFTDTQYF. Here the CDR3 DNA reads TGTGCCAGCAGCTCAACTAGCGGCTTCACAGATACGCAGTATTTT.

The V call is TRBV21-1, the J call TRBJ2-2; TRBD2, as called in the table, went unchecked against the DNA. TRBV21-1 is a listed pseudogene. The CDR3 extends over 19 amino acids. The CDR3 DNA is TGTGCCAGCAGCAAACGGGACCCGACTACAGCGGGATGGGTCGGGGAGCTGTTTTTT. It translates to CASSKRDPTTAGWVGELFF.